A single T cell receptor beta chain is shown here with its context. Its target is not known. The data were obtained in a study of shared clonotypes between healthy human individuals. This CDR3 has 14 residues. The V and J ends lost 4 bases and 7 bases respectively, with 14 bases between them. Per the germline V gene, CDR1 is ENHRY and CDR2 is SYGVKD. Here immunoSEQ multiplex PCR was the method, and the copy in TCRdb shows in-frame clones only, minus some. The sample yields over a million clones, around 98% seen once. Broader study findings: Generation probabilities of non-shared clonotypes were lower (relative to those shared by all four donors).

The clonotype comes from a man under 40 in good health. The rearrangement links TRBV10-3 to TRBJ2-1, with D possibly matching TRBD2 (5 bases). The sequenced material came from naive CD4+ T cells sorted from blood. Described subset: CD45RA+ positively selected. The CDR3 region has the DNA TGTGCCATCAGTGGGCGGGCACCGGTAAATGAGCAGTTCTTC. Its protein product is CAISGRAPVNEQFF.